This record concerns one TCR beta chain sequence. This clone's antigen is unknown. No base quality information exists; no much larger clone differs at one position. Genomic DNA was extracted from sorted cells for sequencing of the TCRbeta CDR3 region. The immunoSEQ Assay was used for sequencing of TCRbeta CDR3 regions. Here the immuneACCESS table is served through TCRdb, limited to in-frame sequences with V and J called. Missing clones are a known gap in these copies; in checked studies unresolved V genes cover under half, and the rest lacks a known reason. The sample data list 60,000 to 70,000 clones, and approximately 90% of these were observed just once. The leading ten clones occupy roughly 13% of the sample. The entry originates in a study of OX40 agonist ivuxolimab in advanced cancers. A note on the overall study: Ivuxolimab, which targeted the costimulatory receptor OX40 (CD134), was an agonistic, fully human IgG2 monoclonal antibody. Intravenous ivuxolimab was administered to patients every 2 weeks at six dose levels: 0.01, 0.1, 0.3, 1.5, 3 and 10 mg/kg. Of the roughly 52 patients in dose escalation, about 19 had hepatocellular carcinoma, about 15 had melanoma, 9 had renal cell carcinoma and 9 had head and neck cancer. The dose-escalation cohort was around 83% male with a mean age of 60 years, ranging from 23 to 79. Patients were allowed to have had prior anti-PD-1, anti-PD-L1 or anti-CTLA-4 therapy, and approximately 39% of the dose-escalation patients had been treated with checkpoint inhibitors. Partial responses occurred in three dose-escalation patients, of whom one had hepatocellular carcinoma and two had cutaneous melanoma. Peripheral TCRbeta sequencing was intended to test whether TCR sequence diversity was altered and clonal T-cell expansion was caused by ivuxolimab. The paper reports the monotherapy dose-escalation portion (N ≈ 50 patients) of the phase I ivuxolimab trial.

The CDR3 spans 14 residues, from the cysteine through the phenylalanine. Just CDR3 DNA is preserved here, 42 bases in frame from base 1. CDR1 and CDR2 were assigned from the germline V gene as MDHEN and SYDVKM. After removal of 5 bases from V and 8 bases from J, the junction retains 8 bases not matched to a gene. The trial excluded patients who had a history of autoimmune disease or were on systemic immunosuppression. Peripheral blood for TCR sequencing was collected from all dose cohorts at baseline, on cycle 4 day 1, and on cycle 7 day 1. Samples were obtained from an open-label, multicenter, first-in-human phase I dose-escalation trial of ivuxolimab. Adults with locally advanced or metastatic head and neck squamous cell, hepatocellular, melanoma or renal cell carcinoma were enrolled in the trial. CD4+ and CD8+ T cells were sorted separately from peripheral blood before TCR sequencing. The paper as a whole reports these results and caveats: After ivuxolimab, CD8+ T cells had more expanded clones than CD4+ T cells on average. In the 0.1-3.0 mg/kg groups, partial responders had among the lowest normalized peripheral clonal expansion, particularly in CD8+ T cells. Low levels of normalized T-cell clonal expansion were also shown by some nonresponding patients. At doses from 0.1 to 3.0 mg/kg, clonal expansion was seen in both CD4+ and CD8+ blood T cells between baseline and week 6. Antigen specificity was not determined for the clonally expanded peripheral T cells.

This receptor was taken from an adult with an advanced solid tumor such as melanoma, head and neck, liver or kidney cancer. In this chain, TRBV28 is recombined with TRBJ2-1; 8 central bases correspond to TRBD1. Sequencing was performed on CD4+ or CD8+ T cells sorted from blood, taken in a trial of the OX40 agonist ivuxolimab. For the CDR3, the sequence is CASSGDRWVDEQFF. The DNA is TGTGCCAGCAGTGGGGACAGGTGGGTCGATGAGCAGTTCTTC.